This entry features one T cell receptor (beta chain) sequence. The data belong to a study of yellow fever vaccine responses in identical twins. A single record per CDR3 protein comes from TCRdb applying MiXCR to the RT-PCR reads. The data show roughly 1,800 distinct CDR3 sequences, around nine tenths seen once. The CDR3 length is 15 residues. Germline V gene sequence: CDR1 SNHLY, CDR2 FYNNEI. Deletions cut 4 bases from V and 0 bases from J, with 10 bases between. The V call is TRBV2, the J call TRBJ2-1, with D unclear. The sequence was obtained from a young woman who received the yellow fever vaccine. Sequenced here: T cells from blood (PBMCs), unsorted or a sorted subset (not recorded which), sampled before or after yellow fever vaccination (not recorded which). This CDR3 is CASSASVSSYNEQFF. The CDR3 nucleotides are TGTGCCAGCAGTGCTAGTGTGAGCTCCTACAATGAGCAGTTCTTC.